This T cell receptor (beta chain) was identified during a study of shared clonotypes between healthy human individuals. General study findings and limits: Blood was the only sampled material, and tissue repertoires likely differ.

Turning to this clone: Its matching antigen is unknown.

The table came from immunoSEQ multiplex PCR; TCRdb's copy has only in-frame clones and leaves some out. Among some 660,000 clones listed, around 73% were seen once. Healthy HIV-negative adults with no recent acute infections or vaccinations were recruited as donors. Among the donors, all were Caucasian adults who lived in Nashville, Tennessee. A CD45RA+ naive subset and a CD45RA-negative memory subset were split from CD4+ cells. The CDR3 has 13 amino acids. Trimming stripped 6 bases from V and 0 bases from J, with 9 bases between. Material: memory CD4+ T cells sorted from blood. Subset of the sample: CD45RA-negative fraction. The V and J genes are TRBV23-1 and TRBJ2-7; D is possibly TRBD2 (5 bases). TRBV23-1 is an ORF for which the function is uncertain. The sequence came from a young woman in good health. For the CDR3, the DNA is TGCGCCAGCAGACCGGGGTTCTCCTACGAGCAGTACTTC. This codes for CASRPGFSYEQYF.